Listed below are T cell receptor beta chains from one sample, sequenced in a study of cytomegalovirus exposure and HLA in healthy donors. Using immunoSEQ multiplex PCR, the repertoire was profiled, and TCRdb retains in-frame clones only, with some absent. The top ten clones hold around 1.9% of a sample with around 150,000 clones, about 80% of them seen once. The sequenced sample was PBMCs. These receptors came from a man aged 40-50 years in good health and CMV-seronegative. Both conserved end residues are part of each CDR3. D genes are given only for firm matches. Where a row states a size, it is once, few, many or the class of an expanded clone; other rows omit it.

>TRBJ1-1|-|TRBV18|-
CASSRQDTEAFF
TGTGCCAGCTCAAGACAGGACACTGAAGCTTTCTTT
>TRBJ1-6|TRBD1|TRBV6-6|-
CASARGGTVNSPLHF
TGTGCCAGCGCTAGAGGGGGGACAGTTAATTCACCCCTCCACTTT
>TRBJ1-5|-|TRBV28|-
CASQTPGQPQHF
TGTGCCAGTCAAACACCGGGGCAGCCCCAGCATTTT
>TRBJ2-7|-|TRBV28|few
CASSFLSGYSYEQYF
TGTGCCAGCAGTTTTTTGAGCGGGTACTCCTACGAGCAGTACTTC
>TRBJ1-5|TRBD1|TRBV7-9|-
CASSLGGTAQPQHF
TGTGCCAGCAGCTTAGGCGGGACAGCTCAGCCCCAGCATTTT
>TRBJ2-7|-|TRBV2|-
CASSEAGGSYEQYF
TGTGCCAGCAGTGAAGCCGGCGGTTCCTACGAGCAGTACTTC
>TRBJ2-2|TRBD1|TRBV9|-
CASSSRQGNTGELFF
TGTGCCAGCAGCTCCCGACAGGGCAACACCGGGGAGCTGTTTTTT
>TRBJ2-5|TRBD2|TRBV29-1|-
CSVEGGGRGVETQYF
TGCAGCGTTGAAGGGGGCGGGAGGGGAGTGGAGACCCAGTACTTC
>TRBJ2-1|TRBD1|TRBV2|-
CASPGQGNEQFF
TGTGCCAGCCCTGGACAGGGGAATGAGCAGTTCTTC
>TRBJ2-7|-|TRBV29-1|few
CSVARGQSYEQYF
TGCAGCGTTGCCAGAGGACAGTCCTACGAGCAGTACTTC
>TRBJ2-7|TRBD2|TRBV6-1|-
CASRGGESYEQYF
TGTGCCAGCAGGGGAGGGGAATCCTACGAGCAGTACTTC
>TRBJ2-1|TRBD1|TRBV29-1|-
CSVEDGVLGDRNNEQFF
TGCAGCGTTGAAGATGGGGTTTTAGGGGACAGAAACAATGAGCAGTTCTTC
>TRBJ2-7|TRBD2|TRBV5-6|-
CASSSEAGGVSYEQYF
TGTGCCAGCAGCTCGGAGGCGGGAGGAGTTTCCTACGAGCAGTACTTC
>TRBJ2-3|TRBD2|TRBV5-1|-
CASSLRGLATDTQYF
TGCGCCAGCAGCTTGCGGGGACTAGCTACAGATACGCAGTATTTT